This T cell receptor beta chain was sequenced for a study of T cells in localized non-small cell lung cancer. TCRdb's table, derived via immunoSEQ multiplex PCR, lists solely in-frame clones and lacks some. The repertoire holds 3,000 to 4,000 clones, under 30% seen once, with around 21% in the top ten. This CDR3 has 12 residues. Trimming stripped 6 bases from V and 4 bases from J, with 8 bases between. CDR1 and CDR2 from the germline V gene are SGDLS and YYNGEE. The V and J genes are TRBV9 and TRBJ1-3, with D unresolved. This TCR derives from a woman aged 35 to 70 with stage I squamous cell lung carcinoma. The sample consisted of lung tumor tissue, taken before any cancer treatment. CDR3 nucleotides: TGTGCCAGCAAGTCCGAGGGAAACACCATATATTTT. Amino acids: CASKSEGNTIYF. The variable domain in full, completed from reference TRBV9 and TRBJ1-3, reads DSGVTQTPKHLITATGQRVTLRCSPRSGDLSVYWYQQSLDQGLQFLIQYYNGEERAKGNILERFSAQQFPDLHSELNLSSLELGDSALYFCASKSEGNTIYFGEGSWLTVV.